The clone carrying this TCR beta chain was counted only a few times. The data were obtained in a study of blood T cell repertoires in COVID-19. V lost 4 bases, J lost 1 base, and 18 bases lay in between. CDR1 and CDR2 (germline): SGHRS, YFSETQ. This CDR3 is 17 amino acids long. Assay: immunoSEQ multiplex PCR; the TCRdb copy retains only in-frame clones and omits some. The sample lists under 140,000 clones, approximately 79% seen once, with 16% in the top ten. The chain employs TRBV5-1 and TRBJ2-1; tentatively, D is TRBD2 (5 bases). The source is a woman aged 80 or over with active or convalescent COVID-19. Sequencing used peripheral blood. CDR3 sequence (DNA): TGCGCCAGCAGCCCGTGGTCCCTAGCCCGTTCCTACAATGAGCAGTTCTTC. As protein: CASSPWSLARSYNEQFF.